These 12 T cell receptor beta chains were all obtained from the same sample, sequenced in a study of T cells in Graves' hyperthyroidism and ophthalmopathy. RNA transcripts were the template for amplifying TCR beta CDR3 regions. The TCR CDR3 first-round RT-PCR relied on the HTBI primer set. TCRdb reprocessed the multiplex PCR reads with MiXCR, giving one entry per CDR3 protein. The profile covers about 740,000 distinct CDR3 sequences, with roughly 15% appearing a single time and more than 8.5% taken by the ten largest. What was sequenced was blood. All receptors come from a woman in her late teens or twenties with Graves' hyperthyroidism.

This clonotype was observed a handful of times. This chain links TRBV5-4 with TRBJ1-6; 7 bases match TRBD1. V was clipped by 2 bases and J by 9 bases; unmatched bases: 5. Germline CDR1 is SGHNT and CDR2 is YYREEE (reference sequence). The CDR3 consists of 14 residues. The CDR3 bases are TGTGCCAGCAGCTTTTTCCAGGGGGGTTCACCCCTCCACTTT. This gives the protein CASSFFQGGSPLHF.

The table lists this clonotype with a few counts. The chain joins TRBV5-8 to TRBJ2-1; D unclear. Between the trimmed V and J ends, which lost 4 bases and 3 bases, there was a span of 14 bases. The germline CDR1 and CDR2 sequences are SGHTS and YDEGEE. This CDR3 is built from 15 residues. The CDR3 reads CASSRRRISYNEQFF. DNA of the CDR3: TGTGCCAGCAGCCGACGGCGGATTAGCTACAATGAGCAGTTCTTC.

The table lists this clonotype with many counts. The chain uses TRBV20-1 and TRBJ1-5, with TRBD1 as a possible D gene (6 bases). V dropped 6 bases and J dropped 4 bases, with 16 bases sitting between them. This CDR3 has 14 residues. The germline CDR1 and CDR2 sequences are DFQATT and SNEGSKA (reference sequence). CDR3 protein: CSAGGFRENQPQHF. The CDR3 coding sequence is TGCAGTGCCGGGGGCTTCAGGGAAAATCAGCCCCAGCATTTT.

This clonotype was recorded at least ten times. This rearrangement joins TRBV13 to TRBJ2-5, with D uncertain. The V and J ends lost 5 bases and 5 bases respectively, with 9 bases between them. Germline CDR1 is PRHDT and CDR2 is FYEKMQ (reference sequence). The CDR3 covers 12 residues. The CDR3 DNA follows: TGTGCCAGCAGCAGACACGAGGAGACCCAGTACTTC. Encoded protein: CASSRHEETQYF. Full variable domain (missing parts from reference TRBV13 and TRBJ2-5): AAGVIQSPRHLIKEKRETATLKCYPIPRHDTVYWYQQGPGQDPQFLISFYEKMQSDKGSIPDRFSAQQFSDYHSELNMSSLELGDSALYFCASSRHEETQYFGPGTRLLVL.

In its sample, this clonotype was seen many times. The chain recombines TRBV11-2 with TRBJ2-7; 7 bases are a match to TRBD2. From germline, CDR1 is SGHAT and CDR2 FQNNGV. The V and J ends lost 3 bases and 6 bases, in that order; junction bases with no gene match: 11. This CDR3 is 15 amino acids long. The CDR3 DNA reads as TGTGCCAGCAGCTTTGTTGGCGGGAGCCTGAGCGAGCAGTACTTC. Translating it yields CASSFVGGSLSEQYF. Full variable domain (rest looked up from reference TRBV11-2 and TRBJ2-7): EAGVAQSPRYKIIEKRQSVAFWCNPISGHATLYWYQQILGQGPKLLIQFQNNGVVDDSQLPKDRFSAERLKGVDSTLKIQPAKLEDSAVYLCASSFVGGSLSEQYFGPGTRLTVT.

Comment on this clonotype: A much larger clone differs from this one at a single base, so this may be a read error. The chain is built from TRBV20-1 and TRBJ1-5, with D uncertain. V was clipped by 0 bases and J by 0 bases, with 9 bases between them. The CDR3 has 15 residues. Germline V gene lookup returns CDR1 DFQATT and CDR2 SNEGSKA (reference sequence). CDR3 in DNA: TGCAGTGCTAGAGAAGGAGCGTGTAGCAATCAGCCCCAGCATTTT. This codes for CSAREGACSNQPQHF.

This clonotype was recorded many times. This chain connects TRBV5-8 to TRBJ2-2; possibly TRBD2 for D (6 bases). V lost 5 bases, J lost 6 bases, and 14 bases lay in between. CDR1 is SGHTS and CDR2 is YDEGEE in the germline V gene. The CDR3 is 14 amino acids. CDR3 DNA: TGTGCCAGCAGATCGAGACTAGTGGCCGGGGAGCTGTTTTTT. It encodes CASRSRLVAGELFF.

This clonotype was recorded a few times. Since no conserved phenylalanine or tryptophan closes the CDR3, a read error is the likely cause. The chain recombines TRBV4-1 with TRBJ2-5; maybe TRBD2 (5 bases). Trimming left V 2 bases short and J 2 bases short, with 15 bases between. This CDR3 region has 16 residues. Germline V lookup: CDR1 MGHRA, CDR2 YSYEKL. CDR3 region: CASSQLAEWDQETQYL. In nucleotides, the CDR3 is TGCGCCAGCAGCCAACTAGCAGAATGGGATCAAGAGACCCAGTACCTC.

This clonotype was seen a handful of times. This may stem from a read error, because a much larger clone lies one nucleotide away. The CDR3 DNA follows: TGTGCCAACAGTTTAGTACAGGGTGGCAATCAGCCCCAGCATTTT. Translation gives CANSLVQGGNQPQHF. The chain combines TRBV12-3 or TRBV12-4 with TRBJ1-5; D possibly corresponds to TRBD1 (6 bases). The CDR3 spans 15 residues.

There are many counts of this clonotype. This chain uses TRBV7-2 with TRBJ2-1, with D possibly TRBD2 on 5 matching bases. V was shortened by 3 bases and J by 8 bases, with 14 bases between the two germline ends. The CDR3 runs to 14 residues. Germline-derived CDR1 and CDR2 are SGHTA and FQGNSA. CDR3 residues: CASSFDVPRDEQFF. CDR3 in DNA: TGTGCCAGCAGCTTCGACGTCCCGAGGGATGAGCAGTTCTTC.

This clonotype turned up a few times. The chain has TRBV3-1 and TRBJ1-2; TRBD1 might be the D (6 bases). The V end lost 4 bases, the J end lost 3 bases, and 15 bases lay between the germline ends. Germline CDR1 is LGHDT and CDR2 is YNNKEL (reference sequence). This CDR3 has 15 amino acids. CDR3 loop: CASSRARGEDYGYTF. The CDR3 DNA reads TGTGCCAGCAGCCGGGCCAGGGGCGAAGACTATGGCTACACCTTC.

The chain joins TRBV6-1 to TRBJ1-6; D might be TRBD1 (6 bases). This CDR3 contains 15 residues. From germline, CDR1 is MNHNS and CDR2 SASEGT. With 6 bases removed from V and 9 bases from J, the gap between germline ends came to 18 bases. CDR3: CASRMGQYTSSPLHF. The CDR3 nucleotides are TGTGCCAGCAGGATGGGACAATACACAAGTTCACCCCTCCACTTT.